This T cell receptor beta chain was sequenced during a study of beta chain features in type 1 diabetes. Study-wide context: On cell yields, gender and age, patients and healthy donors were similar.

Isolation of CD4+ naive, central memory, regulatory and stem cell-like memory cells was achieved by sorting via CD45RO/CCR7/CD25/CD127/CD95/CD27. This clone appeared once. This sample also contains other DNA sequences that code for the same CDR3. Since all of the isolated RNA was reverse transcribed, expressed TCRB transcripts were what got sequenced. Here immunoSEQ multiplex PCR was the method, and the copy in TCRdb shows in-frame clones only, minus some. Among a few hundred thousand clones listed, 13% to 15% were seen once. Germline V CDR1 and CDR2: LNHDA, SQIVND (reference sequence). V lost 5 bases and J lost 5; bases outside the gene matches: 4. CDR3 length equals 13 residues.

This TCR derives from a man aged 30-40 years in good health. Material: central memory CD4+ T cells from blood. The J gene is TRBJ1-2, the V gene TRBV19; 8 nucleotides match TRBD1. CDR3 sequence: CASSPRQGYGYTF. The CDR3 nucleotides read TGTGCCAGTAGTCCAAGACAGGGGTATGGCTACACCTTC.